The 7 T cell receptor beta chains given below trace back to one sample, sequenced in a study of shared clonotypes between healthy human individuals. Naive CD8 isolation took CD45RO-negative cells positively selected for CCR7 and excluded terminally differentiated effector memory CD45RA+ cells. Assay used: immunoSEQ multiplex PCR; TCRdb lists only in-frame clones, some missing. This repertoire shows about 1.9 million clones, roughly 93% found once; its top ten account for more than 1.5%. The source material was naive CD8+ T cells from PBMCs. These receptor sequences come from a man younger than 30 in good health. Some clones in this sample may be carry-over from other donors' samples.

This chain connects TRBV19 to TRBJ2-2, with 11 bases aligning to TRBD2. Germline CDR1 reads LNHDA; CDR2 reads SQIVND (reference sequence). The CDR3 contains 16 residues. V shed 5 bases, J shed 2 bases, and the junction held 4 bases outside the gene matches. The CDR3 region is CASSLGTSGNTGELFF. CDR3 bases: TGTGCCAGTAGTCTCGGGACTAGCGGAAACACCGGGGAGCTGTTTTTT.

V gene TRBV5-1 combines with J gene TRBJ1-1, with D maybe TRBD1 (6 bases). CDR1 is SGHRS and CDR2 is YFSETQ in the germline V gene. V was trimmed by 4 bases and J by 4 bases, leaving 20 bases between them. The CDR3 loop spans 16 amino acids. The CDR3 DNA follows: TGCGCCAGCAGCGTCACAGGGCGCTCAAAGGGCACTGAAGCTTTCTTT. Its translation: CASSVTGRSKGTEAFF.

The chain joins TRBV6-5 to TRBJ2-7; maybe TRBD1 (6 bases). Germline-derived CDR1 and CDR2 are MNHEY and SVGAGI. V was trimmed by 4 bases and J by 1 base, leaving 11 bases between them. CDR3 length equals 14 residues. The CDR3 region has the DNA TGTGCCAGCAGTTCTTTCGGACAGTCCTACGAGCAGTACTTC. It is translated as CASSSFGQSYEQYF.

The chain carries TRBV9 and TRBJ2-1, with no clear D. This CDR3 is built from 17 residues. Trimming took off 0 bases at V and 6 bases at J, with 19 bases between the two ends. CDR1 is SGDLS and CDR2 is YYNGEE in the germline V gene. CDR3 amino acids: CASSVGPLTHPANEQFF. The CDR3, as DNA: TGTGCCAGCAGCGTAGGCCCCCTTACCCACCCTGCCAATGAGCAGTTCTTC.

This chain links TRBV19 with TRBJ2-5, with TRBD2 as a possible D gene (5 bases). V gave up 3 bases and J gave up 3 bases, with 11 bases separating them. CDR1 is LNHDA and CDR2 is SQIVND in the germline V gene (reference sequence). The CDR3 length is 14 residues. In DNA, the CDR3 is TGTGCCAGTAGTATCCCCGGGCGGGAAGAGACCCAGTACTTC. It is translated as CASSIPGREETQYF.

This clone was counted a single time. The chain recombines TRBV11-2 with TRBJ2-1; 11 nucleotides agree with TRBD2. There are 15 residues in the CDR3. J lost 6 bases, V lost 3 bases, and 4 bases had no gene match. CDR1 is SGHAT and CDR2 is FQNNGV in the germline V gene. The CDR3 region is CASSLGTSGSNEQFF. For the CDR3, the DNA is TGTGCCAGCAGCTTGGGGACTAGCGGTTCCAATGAGCAGTTCTTC.

The rearrangement uses TRBV4-1 and TRBJ2-7; TRBD1 matches 8 bases. The germline V gene has CDR1 MGHRA and CDR2 YSYEKL. V shed 5 bases, J shed 12 bases, and the junction held 9 bases outside the gene matches. The CDR3 is 12 amino acids. The DNA for the CDR3 is TGCGCCAGCAGCACGGGACAGGCAGTCAGGTACTTC. Its protein product is CASSTGQAVRYF.